The 25 T cell receptor beta chains below come from one sample, sequenced in a study of cytomegalovirus exposure and HLA in healthy donors (dated 2017 in TCRdb). The library was built by means of the immunoSEQ multiplex PCR assay. The multiplex PCR relied on a mix of 60 forward primers for TCR Vbeta segments and 13 reverse primers for TCR Jbeta segments. Entries here come from immuneACCESS through TCRdb and include only in-frame sequences with V and J called. Some clones fail to appear in such tables; in the studies checked, an unresolved V gene covers under half of the shortfall, and the cause of the remainder is unknown. The table for this sample records under 85,000 clones. Around 15% of the sample lies in the top ten. Sequenced input: PBMCs. The receptor source for this set is a boy younger than 18 in good health and CMV-seronegative.

The chain links TRBV19 to TRBJ1-3, with D perhaps TRBD1 (5 bases). The CDR3 is made up of 14 amino acids. Trimming cost V 8 bases and J 4 bases, with 15 bases left between them. Looked up from germline, CDR1 is LNHDA and CDR2 is SQIVND (reference sequence). CDR3 in DNA: TGTGCCAGTGGGACGGGAGCTCTGGGAAACACCATATATTTT. It translates to CASGTGALGNTIYF.

This CDR3 is CASSSTPGLASEQYF. In DNA, the CDR3 is TGTGCCAGCAGCTCCACTCCGGGACTAGCCAGCGAGCAGTACTTC. The chain has TRBV7-2 and TRBJ2-7, with TRBD2 matching over 9 bases. After removal of 4 bases from V and 6 bases from J, the junction contained 10 bases not matched to a gene. Germline V gene data show CDR1 as SGHTA and CDR2 as FQGNSA. CDR3 length equals 15 residues.

The chain couples TRBV6-5 to TRBJ2-1, with 9 bases identical to TRBD1. V lost 6 bases and J lost 5; bases outside the gene matches: 8. CDR1 is MNHEY and CDR2 is SVGAGI in the germline V gene. This CDR3 region has 15 residues. This chain's CDR3 is CASSIDRGRHNEQFF. CDR3 DNA sequence: TGTGCCAGCAGCATCGACAGGGGGAGACACAATGAGCAGTTCTTC.

The chain is built from TRBV5-1 and TRBJ2-3, with 8 positions matching TRBD2. Germline CDR1 is SGHRS and CDR2 is YFSETQ. After removal of 7 bases from V and 5 bases from J, the junction contained 12 bases not matched to a gene. This CDR3 contains 15 residues. The CDR3 coding sequence is TGCGCCAGCTACTCCGGGACTAGAAATGGAGATACGCAGTATTTT. Translation gives CASYSGTRNGDTQYF.

The rearrangement joins TRBV6-5 to TRBJ1-2, with 10 bases aligning to TRBD1. Trimming took 2 bases from V and 5 from J; bases not matched to a gene: 5. Germline V gene sequence: CDR1 MNHEY, CDR2 SVGAGI. This CDR3 region has 15 residues. CDR3 sequence reads: CASSYPGTGAYGYTF. CDR3 DNA: TGTGCCAGCAGTTACCCCGGGACAGGGGCGTATGGCTACACCTTC.

This clone is identified as medium-sized from frequency. The chain couples TRBV15 to TRBJ2-7; 7 nucleotides align to TRBD1. CDR3 length equals 14 residues. The germline CDR1 and CDR2 sequences are LNHNV and YYDKDF (reference sequence). J was trimmed by 0 bases and V by 4 bases; bases with no gene match: 3. In DNA form, the CDR3 reads TGTGCCACCAGCACGGGACAGAGCTCCTACGAGCAGTACTTC. As protein: CATSTGQSSYEQYF.

The chain couples TRBV19 to TRBJ2-7, with TRBD1 identical over 8 bases. The CDR3 is 16 amino acids. In germline, CDR1 is LNHDA, CDR2 SQIVND (reference sequence). J lost 0 bases, V lost 3 bases, and 7 bases had no gene match. The CDR3 DNA is TGTGCCAGTAGTATCGACAGGGGCCCCAGCTCCTACGAGCAGTACTTC. Translation: CASSIDRGPSSYEQYF.

About this clone itself: Other DNA sequences from this sample encode an identical CDR3 as well. DNA of the CDR3: TGTGCCAGCAGCTTGACAGGGGAGGAAGCTTTCTTT. Translated: CASSLTGEEAFF. The V call is TRBV5-4, the J call TRBJ1-1; 7 nucleotides align to TRBD1. CDR1 is SGHNT, CDR2 YYREEE, per germline (reference sequence). V was clipped by 1 base and J by 8 bases; unmatched bases: 2. CDR3 size: 12 residues.

The rearrangement links TRBV5-4 to TRBJ2-7; 8 positions match TRBD1. This CDR3 contains 13 residues. CDR1 and CDR2 (germline): SGHNT, YYREEE (reference sequence). Trimming at V came to 5 bases and at J to 6 bases, leaving 7 bases not matched to a gene. The CDR3 region is CASRQTGAGEQYF. CDR3 bases: TGTGCCAGCAGGCAGACAGGGGCGGGCGAGCAGTACTTC.

The chain links TRBV7-2 to TRBJ1-4, with 7 bases that match TRBD1. Per the germline V gene, CDR1 is SGHTA and CDR2 is FQGNSA. CDR3 length: 17 residues. The trim removed 1 base at V and 6 bases at J, leaving 11 bases unmatched. CDR3 sequence: CASSLGSQGGLDEKLFF. Here the CDR3 DNA reads TGTGCCAGCAGCTTAGGATCGCAGGGGGGTCTAGATGAAAAACTGTTTTTT.

V usage is TRBV10-2 and J usage is TRBJ1-2; the D is unclear. Per the germline V gene, CDR1 is WSHSY and CDR2 is SAAADI. Trimming took 2 bases from V and 4 from J, leaving 8 bases between them. This CDR3 is built from 13 residues. CDR3 protein: CASSEGRGYGYTF. In DNA form, the CDR3 reads TGCGCCAGCAGTGAGGGAAGAGGCTATGGCTACACCTTC.

This chain uses TRBV19 with TRBJ1-3; TRBD1 matches at 8 bases. Germline V gene lookup returns CDR1 LNHDA and CDR2 SQIVND (reference sequence). Trimming took 3 bases from V and 1 from J; bases not matched to a gene: 8. CDR3 length: 17 amino acids. As DNA, the CDR3 is TGTGCCAGTAGTATGGTCACCGGGACAGGATCTGGAAACACCATATATTTT. It codes for CASSMVTGTGSGNTIYF.

The rearrangement uses TRBV7-9 and TRBJ2-7, with D uncertain. The CDR3 spans 14 residues. Germline V gives CDR1 SEHNR, CDR2 FQNEAQ (reference sequence). With 1 base removed from V and 5 bases from J, the gap between germline ends came to 12 bases. CDR3 coding DNA: TGTGCCAGCAGCTTAGTCTCCAGGATCCACGAGCAGTACTTC. Protein product: CASSLVSRIHEQYF.

The chain recombines TRBV6-1 with TRBJ1-3, with 7 bases that match TRBD1. After removal of 0 bases from V and 8 bases from J, the junction contained 10 bases not matched to a gene. CDR3 length: 16 residues. Per germline, CDR1 MNHNS and CDR2 SASEGT. In DNA, the CDR3 is TGTGCCAGCAGTGAAGCTTCAGGGGGTGCGGGGTACACCATATATTTT. Translated: CASSEASGGAGYTIYF.

The genes are TRBV5-6 and TRBJ2-5; 8 positions agree with TRBD1. V lost 0 bases to trimming and J lost 5 bases; unmatched junction nucleotides: 15. This CDR3 comprises 18 residues. Germline V gives CDR1 SGHDT, CDR2 YYEEEE. CDR3 region: CASSLGRSDRDDGETQYF. The CDR3 DNA follows: TGTGCCAGCAGCTTGGGGAGATCGGACAGGGATGACGGGGAGACCCAGTACTTC.

The gene calls are TRBV19 and TRBJ1-5; 8 positions agree with TRBD1. J lost 7 bases, V lost 5 bases, and 4 bases had no gene match. This CDR3 is 13 amino acids long. Germline CDR1 LNHDA, CDR2 SQIVND (reference sequence). The CDR3 loop is CASSDRGKQPQHF. The CDR3 bases are TGTGCCAGTAGTGACAGGGGAAAACAGCCCCAGCATTTT. Looking up the rest from reference TRBV19 and TRBJ1-5 gives the full variable domain: DGGITQSPKYLFRKEGQNVTLSCEQNLNHDAMYWYRQDPGQGLRLIYYSQIVNDFQKGDIAEGYSVSREKKESFPLTVTSAQKNPTAFYLCASSDRGKQPQHFGDGTRLSIL.

V is TRBV2 and J is TRBJ2-5; D is perhaps TRBD2 (5 bases). This CDR3 has 14 residues. Germline V gene sequence: CDR1 SNHLY, CDR2 FYNNEI. Trimming shortened V by 2 bases and J by 5 bases, and 12 bases separated the two germline ends. CDR3 coding DNA: TGTGCCAGCAGTGAAACCGGGGTTTTGGAGACCCAGTACTTC. Translating gives CASSETGVLETQYF.

The gene calls are TRBV6-1 and TRBJ1-2; D is perhaps TRBD1 (6 bases). Germline V gene sequence: CDR1 MNHNS, CDR2 SASEGT. The CDR3 runs to 15 residues. V gave up 6 bases and J gave up 1 base, with 15 bases separating them. The CDR3 protein is CASRRGGTINYGYTF. DNA of the CDR3: TGTGCCAGCAGAAGGGGGGGGACAATTAACTATGGCTACACCTTC.

The chain recombines TRBV5-1 with TRBJ1-6; the D gene is possibly TRBD1 (5 bases). Per the germline V gene, CDR1 is SGHRS and CDR2 is YFSETQ. The CDR3 covers 15 residues. Trimming pared 4 bases from V and 7 bases from J, leaving 15 bases between. This CDR3 is CASSGRDGGNSPLHF. As DNA, the CDR3 is TGCGCCAGCAGCGGCCGGGACGGGGGAAATTCACCCCTCCACTTT.

On this clone: Germline is not matched at one junction end, which may reflect a read error. This rearrangement joins TRBV19 to TRBJ1-1; 8 bases are shared with TRBD1. The CDR3 consists of 13 residues. Germline V CDR1 and CDR2: LNHDA, SQIVND (reference sequence). CDR3: CASSNTGGTEDFF. The CDR3 region has the DNA TGTGCCAGTAGTAACACAGGGGGGACTGAAGATTTCTTT.

V and J are TRBV9 and TRBJ2-7; D call uncertain. V was pared by 3 bases and J by 4 bases, with 11 bases between. The germline V gene has CDR1 SGDLS and CDR2 YYNGEE. The CDR3 length is 13 residues. CDR3: CASSGPLGYEQYF. CDR3 DNA sequence: TGTGCCAGCAGCGGACCGCTCGGGTACGAGCAGTACTTC. Complete variable domain (other parts from reference TRBV9 and TRBJ2-7): DSGVTQTPKHLITATGQRVTLRCSPRSGDLSVYWYQQSLDQGLQFLIQYYNGEERAKGNILERFSAQQFPDLHSELNLSSLELGDSALYFCASSGPLGYEQYFGPGTRLTVT.

This sequence joins TRBV7-2 and TRBJ2-6; D is unclear. V dropped 7 bases and J dropped 1 base, with 11 bases sitting between them. Germline V gives CDR1 SGHTA, CDR2 FQGNSA. The CDR3 totals 15 residues. CDR3: CASTPQFSGANVLTF. The CDR3, as DNA: TGTGCCAGCACCCCCCAATTTTCTGGGGCCAACGTCCTGACTTTC. Using reference TRBV7-2 and TRBJ2-6 for the parts outside the CDR3, the full variable domain is GAGVSQSPSNKVTEKGKDVELRCDPISGHTALYWYRQSLGQGLEFLIYFQGNSAPDKSGLPSDRFSAERTGGSVSTLTIQRTQQEDSAVYLCASTPQFSGANVLTFGAGSRLTVL.

V is TRBV5-4 and J is TRBJ2-1; no reliable D call. The germline V gene has CDR1 SGHNT and CDR2 YYREEE (reference sequence). The CDR3 consists of 13 residues. The V end lost 0 bases, the J end lost 5 bases, and 6 bases lay between the germline ends. CDR3 coding DNA: TGTGCCAGCAGCTTGGTTGGAGACAATGAGCAGTTCTTC. Its translation is CASSLVGDNEQFF.

The gene calls are TRBV9 and TRBJ1-1; D is undetermined. Trimming removed 0 bases at V and 6 bases at J, with 12 bases between. Germline CDR1 SGDLS, CDR2 YYNGEE. The CDR3 spans 14 residues. The DNA of the CDR3 is TGTGCCAGCAGCGTAGCTATCGGGGAGCCTGAAGCTTTCTTT. This encodes CASSVAIGEPEAFF.

The V gene is TRBV9, the J gene TRBJ1-2, with D possibly TRBD1 on 6 matching bases. Germline V gene sequence: CDR1 SGDLS, CDR2 YYNGEE. V was cut by 1 base and J by 2 bases, with 9 bases left in between. The CDR3 runs 14 residues. The CDR3 nucleotides read TGTGCCAGCAGCGTAACAGGGACAAACTATGGCTACACCTTC. Protein: CASSVTGTNYGYTF.